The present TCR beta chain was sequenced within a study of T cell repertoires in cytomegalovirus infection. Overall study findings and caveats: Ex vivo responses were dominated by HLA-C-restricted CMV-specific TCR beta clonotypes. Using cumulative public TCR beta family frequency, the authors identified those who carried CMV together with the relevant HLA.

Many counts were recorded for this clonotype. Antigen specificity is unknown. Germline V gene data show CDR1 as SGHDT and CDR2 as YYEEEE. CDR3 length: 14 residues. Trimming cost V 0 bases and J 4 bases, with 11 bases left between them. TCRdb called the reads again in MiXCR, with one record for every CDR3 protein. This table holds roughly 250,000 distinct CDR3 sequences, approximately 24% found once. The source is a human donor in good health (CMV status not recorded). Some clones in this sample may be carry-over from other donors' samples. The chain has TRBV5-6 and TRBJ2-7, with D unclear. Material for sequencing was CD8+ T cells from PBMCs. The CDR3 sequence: CASSLASAQYEQYF. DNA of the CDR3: TGTGCCAGCAGCTTGGCGTCAGCACAATACGAGCAGTACTTC.